These T cell receptor beta chains were read from a single sample in a study of T cell changes during pregnancy in multiple sclerosis. The method was immunoSEQ multiplex PCR; TCRdb's version includes in-frame clones alone and lacks a portion of them. The sample records 50,000 to 60,000 clones, 85% to 90% being singletons. Sequencing was performed on CD4+ T cells from peripheral blood mononuclear cells, taken in the first trimester of pregnancy. These receptors came from a female donor with multiple sclerosis, enrolled in a pregnancy study. The CDR3 runs from the conserved cysteine through the conserved F or W. The D gene is left open where the match is weak. Some rows mark clone size as missing; the rest say once, few, many or name a class of expanded clone.

d_gene,abundance,j_gene,v_gene,CDR3nt,CDR3aa
TRBD1,.,TRBJ1-5,TRBV6-5,TGTGCCAGCAGTAGGGACAGGGGCGGCAATCAGCCCCAGCATTTT,CASSRDRGGNQPQHF
.,few,TRBJ2-1,TRBV28,TGTGCCAGCAAAACATATTCCAATGAGCAGTTCTTC,CASKTYSNEQFF
.,.,TRBJ2-3,TRBV4-1,TGCGCCAGCGGCCTTTTTACGGGGTACACAGATACGCAGTATTTT,CASGLFTGYTDTQYF
.,.,TRBJ2-2,TRBV5-5,TGTGCCAGCAGCTTGGCCAGGGCCAACACCGGGGAGCTGTTTTTT,CASSLARANTGELFF
.,.,TRBJ2-2,TRBV6-4,TGTGCCAGCAGTCAGGGGTTAAACACCGGGGAGCTGTTTTTT,CASSQGLNTGELFF
.,.,TRBJ2-3,TRBV20-1,TGCAGTGCTAGACAGCGGCAAACGCAGTATTTT,CSARQRQTQYF
.,.,TRBJ1-4,TRBV6-1,TGTGCCAGCAGAACAGGGTCGACAACTAATGAAAAACTGTTTTTT,CASRTGSTTNEKLFF
TRBD1,.,TRBJ2-7,TRBV7-9,TGTGCCAGCAGCTACACAGGGGGTGTCCACGAGCAGTACTTC,CASSYTGGVHEQYF
.,.,TRBJ2-2,TRBV9,TGTGCCAGCAGCGTCGTTGGCGGTAACACCGGGGAGCTGTTTTTT,CASSVVGGNTGELFF
.,.,TRBJ1-2,TRBV2,TGTGCCAGCAGTGAGGGGGGGACGGCACTCTATGGCTACACCTTC,CASSEGGTALYGYTF
.,.,TRBJ2-3,TRBV28,TGTGCCAGCAGTTTTATTAATACGCAGTATTTT,CASSFINTQYF
.,.,TRBJ2-5,TRBV13,TGTGCCAGCAGCTCCAGGGCTACAGCGGGTTATGAGACCCAGTACTTC,CASSSRATAGYETQYF
.,.,TRBJ2-2,TRBV14,TGTGCCAGCAGCCCTGGGGATAGCAGGGAACCCGGGGAGCTGTTTTTT,CASSPGDSREPGELFF
TRBD1,once,TRBJ2-7,TRBV29-1,TGCAGCGGGAAGGGGACAGGGATCGGCGGCGAGCAGTACTTC,CSGKGTGIGGEQYF